These T cell receptor beta chains were read from a single sample in a study of blood T cells in healthy people across ages. A single record per CDR3 protein comes from TCRdb applying MiXCR to the 5' RACE reads. The table records 600,000 to 800,000 distinct CDR3 sequences, around 20% of them present only once. The specimen sequenced was blood. The receptors stem from a man in his 70s in good health. Each CDR3 is given with its conserved first and last residue. A D gene is named only where the DNA matches it firmly. Clone size is shown for a subset of rows, as once, few, many or a class of expanded clone.

CDR3 DNA | CDR3 protein | clone size | D gene | J gene | V gene
TGTGCCAGCAGCTTGGGCGGGAGGGCTAATAATGAGCAGTTCTTC | CASSLGGRANNEQFF | few | TRBD2 | TRBJ2-1 | TRBV5-6
TGTGCCAGCAGCTTTAATCTAGCGGGATATGAAGATACGCAGTATTTT | CASSFNLAGYEDTQYF | - | TRBD2 | TRBJ2-3 | TRBV7-9
TGTGCCAGCAGCAACGTACAGGGGGATACGCAGTATTTT | CASSNVQGDTQYF | - | TRBD1 | TRBJ2-3 | TRBV7-3
TGTGCCAGCAGCAAAGTGGCAGGGGGGGTGACCCAGTACTTC | CASSKVAGGVTQYF | few | - | TRBJ2-5 | TRBV21-1
TGTGCCAGCACCACCGAGGCAGGGGTGGGCCATGAGCAGTTCTTC | CASTTEAGVGHEQFF | many | - | TRBJ2-1 | TRBV7-2
TGCAGTGCAAGAGAGGGCAGGGGGCAAGAGACCCAGTACTTC | CSAREGRGQETQYF | - | TRBD1 | TRBJ2-5 | TRBV20-1
TGTGCCAGCAGCTCTCATGCCCAGGAGACCCAGTACTTC | CASSSHAQETQYF | - | - | TRBJ2-5 | TRBV28
TGTGCCAGCAGTTACGCGGGGGATAATTCACCCCTCCACTTT | CASSYAGDNSPLHF | few | - | TRBJ1-6 | TRBV6-6
TGCGCCAGCAGCCAAGATCAGGAGGGGCAGGCCCAGTACTTC | CASSQDQEGQAQYF | few | - | TRBJ2-5 | TRBV4-1
TGTGCCAGCAGTGTTCAGGGGGACCGGCCCCAGCATTTT | CASSVQGDRPQHF | few | TRBD1 | TRBJ1-5 | TRBV12-3/TRBV12-4
TGCGCCAGCAGCTCCTCCCCAGCGGGAGGGGTCGGGGAGCTGTTTTTT | CASSSSPAGGVGELFF | - | TRBD2 | TRBJ2-2 | TRBV5-1
TGTGCCAGCAGTTTCCCCTCAGGGCGTACTGAAGCTTTCTTT | CASSFPSGRTEAFF | - | - | TRBJ1-1 | TRBV12-3/TRBV12-4
TGTGCCAGCTCACCAATGAGACTAGCGGGCCTTGCAAATGAGCAGTTCTTC | CASSPMRLAGLANEQFF | - | TRBD2 | TRBJ2-1 | TRBV18
TGTGCCAGCAGTAAACTCGGGGACCGCATTCAGTACTTC | CASSKLGDRIQYF | few | - | TRBJ2-4 | TRBV6-5
TGTGCCAGCAGCTTGTACCAGGGGGCCACCGGGGAGCTGTTTTTT | CASSLYQGATGELFF | - | TRBD1 | TRBJ2-2 | TRBV5-5
TGTGCCAGCAGCGCGACTAGGTTGAGCAATGAGCAGTTCTTC | CASSATRLSNEQFF | - | - | TRBJ2-1 | TRBV7-3
TGTGCCAGCAGCCCCGATTTATTCGGAGGCATCGGAAACACCATATATTTT | CASSPDLFGGIGNTIYF | - | - | TRBJ1-3 | TRBV7-2
TGCGCCAGCAGCTTGGGGACAGGACGAAGACTGTTTTTT | CASSLGTGRRLFF | few | TRBD1 | TRBJ1-4 | TRBV5-1
TGTGCCAGCAGCTTAACTTCCACGAGCGGAAGCTCCTACGAGCAGTACTTC | CASSLTSTSGSSYEQYF | few | - | TRBJ2-7 | TRBV11-2
TGTGCCAGCAGCCGGGCCATGAACACTGAAGCTTTCTTT | CASSRAMNTEAFF | few | - | TRBJ1-1 | TRBV3-1
TGTGCCAGCAGCGTGGACACTTTCTCCTACGAGCAGTACTTC | CASSVDTFSYEQYF | few | - | TRBJ2-7 | TRBV9
TGCAGTGCGCCTCGGACAGGGCAAGAGACCCAGTACTTC | CSAPRTGQETQYF | - | TRBD1 | TRBJ2-5 | TRBV20-1
TGCAGTGCCCAGGGACTAGCGATGCCCTCAAGGAACATTCAGTACTTC | CSAQGLAMPSRNIQYF | many | TRBD2 | TRBJ2-4 | TRBV20-1